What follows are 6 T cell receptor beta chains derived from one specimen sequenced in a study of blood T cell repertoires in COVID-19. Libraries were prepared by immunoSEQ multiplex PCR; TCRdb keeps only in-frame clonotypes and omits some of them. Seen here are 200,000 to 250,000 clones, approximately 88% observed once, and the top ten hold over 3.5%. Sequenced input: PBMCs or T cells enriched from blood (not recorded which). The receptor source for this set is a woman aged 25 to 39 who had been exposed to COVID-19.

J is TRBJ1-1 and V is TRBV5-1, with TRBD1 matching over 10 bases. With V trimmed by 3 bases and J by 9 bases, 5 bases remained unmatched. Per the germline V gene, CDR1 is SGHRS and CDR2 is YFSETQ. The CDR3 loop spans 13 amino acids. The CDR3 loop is CASSSDRGRKAFF. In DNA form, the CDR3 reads TGCGCCAGCAGCTCCGACAGGGGGCGTAAAGCTTTCTTT.

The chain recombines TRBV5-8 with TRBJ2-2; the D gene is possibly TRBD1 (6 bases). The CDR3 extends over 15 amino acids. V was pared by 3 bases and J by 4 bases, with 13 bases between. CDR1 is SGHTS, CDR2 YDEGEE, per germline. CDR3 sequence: CASSSGHLPTGELFF. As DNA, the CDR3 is TGTGCCAGCAGCTCGGGACACCTACCCACCGGGGAGCTGTTTTTT. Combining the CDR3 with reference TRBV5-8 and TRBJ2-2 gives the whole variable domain EAGVTQSPTHLIKTRGQQATLRCSPISGHTSVYWYQQALGLGLQFLLWYDEGEERNRGNFPPRFSGRQFPNYSSELNVNALELEDSALYLCASSSGHLPTGELFFGEGSRLTVL.

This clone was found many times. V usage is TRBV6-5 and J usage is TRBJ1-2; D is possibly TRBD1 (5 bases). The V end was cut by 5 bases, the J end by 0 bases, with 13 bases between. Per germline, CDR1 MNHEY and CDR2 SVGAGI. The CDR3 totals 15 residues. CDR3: CASSPQGGSNYGYTF. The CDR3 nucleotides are TGTGCCAGCAGTCCCCAGGGCGGTTCTAACTATGGCTACACCTTC.

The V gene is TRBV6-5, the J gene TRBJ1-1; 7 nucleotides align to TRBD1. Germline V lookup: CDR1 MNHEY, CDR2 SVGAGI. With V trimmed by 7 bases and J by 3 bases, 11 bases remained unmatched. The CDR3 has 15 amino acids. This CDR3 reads CASTLSNRGDTEAFF. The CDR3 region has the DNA TGTGCCAGCACCTTAAGCAACAGGGGAGACACTGAAGCTTTCTTT.

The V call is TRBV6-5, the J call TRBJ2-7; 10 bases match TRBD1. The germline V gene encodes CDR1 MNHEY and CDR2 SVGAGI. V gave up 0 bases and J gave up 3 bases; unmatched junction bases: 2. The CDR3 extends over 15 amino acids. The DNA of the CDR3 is TGTGCCAGCAGTTACTCCCGGGACAGGGGCTACGAGCAGTACTTC. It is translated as CASSYSRDRGYEQYF.

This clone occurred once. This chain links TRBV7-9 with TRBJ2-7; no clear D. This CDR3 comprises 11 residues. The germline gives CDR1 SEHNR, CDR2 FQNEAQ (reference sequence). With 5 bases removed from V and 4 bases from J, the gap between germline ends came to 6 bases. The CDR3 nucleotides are TGTGCCAGCAGCGACATTTACGAGCAGTACTTC. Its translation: CASSDIYEQYF. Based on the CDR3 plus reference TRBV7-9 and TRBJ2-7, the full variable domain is DTGVSQNPRHKITKRGQNVTFRCDPISEHNRLYWYRQTLGQGPEFLTYFQNEAQLEKSRLLSDRFSAERPKGSFSTLEIQRTEQGDSAMYLCASSDIYEQYFGPGTRLTVT.